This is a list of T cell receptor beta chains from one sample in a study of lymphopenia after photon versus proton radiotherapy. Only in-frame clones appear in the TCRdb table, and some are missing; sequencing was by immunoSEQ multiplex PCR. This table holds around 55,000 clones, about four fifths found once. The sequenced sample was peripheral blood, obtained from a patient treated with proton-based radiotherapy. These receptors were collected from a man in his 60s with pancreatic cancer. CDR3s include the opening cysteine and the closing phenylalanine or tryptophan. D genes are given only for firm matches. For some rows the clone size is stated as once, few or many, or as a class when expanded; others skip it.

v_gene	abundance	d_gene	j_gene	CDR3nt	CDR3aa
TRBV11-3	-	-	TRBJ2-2	TGTGCCAGCAGCTACAAGCACACCGGGGAGCTGTTTTTT	CASSYKHTGELFF
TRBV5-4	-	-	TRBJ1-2	TGTGCCAGCAGCTTGGGGGGATCCGCTTTCAACTATGGCTACACCTTC	CASSLGGSAFNYGYTF
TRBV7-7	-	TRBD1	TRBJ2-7	TGTGCTAGCAGCCCGGGACAGGGGATTTCCGAGCAGTACTTC	CASSPGQGISEQYF
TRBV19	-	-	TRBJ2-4	TGTGCCAGTACTTTGGGCAACATTCAGTACTTC	CASTLGNIQYF
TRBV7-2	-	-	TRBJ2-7	TGTGCCAGCAGCTGGGACCAACGACGGTACGAGCAGTACTTC	CASSWDQRRYEQYF
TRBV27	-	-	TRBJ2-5	TGTGCCAGCAGGCTACTAGGGCAAGAGACCCAGTACTTC	CASRLLGQETQYF
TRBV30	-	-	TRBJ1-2	TGTGCCTGGAGTGTACCTCGAGGCTACACCTTC	CAWSVPRGYTF
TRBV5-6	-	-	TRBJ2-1	TGTGCCAGCAGTCCGAGCGCGTATGAGCAGTTCTTC	CASSPSAYEQFF
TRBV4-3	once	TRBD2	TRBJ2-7	TGCGCCAGCAGCCAAGAGGTCTGGACTAGCGGGATGGGCGAGCAGTACTTC	CASSQEVWTSGMGEQYF
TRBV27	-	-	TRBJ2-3	TGTGCCAGCAGTTTATCAACAGGTTTAGGTACGCAGTATTTT	CASSLSTGLGTQYF
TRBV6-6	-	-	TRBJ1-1	TGTGCCAGCAGTTACTCGATGAGGGCTGAAGCTTTCTTT	CASSYSMRAEAFF
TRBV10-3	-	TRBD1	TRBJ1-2	TGTGCCATCGCGACAGGGGTGCGGGGCTACACCTTC	CAIATGVRGYTF
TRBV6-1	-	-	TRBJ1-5	TGTGCCAGCAGTGAACCCAGCCATAGCAATCAGCCCCAGCATTTT	CASSEPSHSNQPQHF
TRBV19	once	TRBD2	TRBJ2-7	TGTGCCAGTAGTTCTGGGACTAGCGGGAAGTACGAGCAGTACTTC	CASSSGTSGKYEQYF
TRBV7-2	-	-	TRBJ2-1	TGTGCCAGCAGCTTAGGGCGCCTAGCCGACAATGAGCAGTTCTTC	CASSLGRLADNEQFF
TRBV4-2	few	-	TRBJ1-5	TGTGCCAGCAGCCAAGATATGGGCAATCAGCCCCAGCATTTT	CASSQDMGNQPQHF
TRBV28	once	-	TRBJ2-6	TGTGCCAGCAGTCTCTCCGGGACCTTATCTGGGGCCAACGTCCTGACTTTC	CASSLSGTLSGANVLTF
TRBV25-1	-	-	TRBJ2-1	TGTGCCAGCAGTGGGACCACCTACGTGAGGGGGCAGTTCTTC	CASSGTTYVRGQFF
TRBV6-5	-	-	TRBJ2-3	TGTGCCAGCAGTCTGGGTGGGTCGGGCACAGATACGCAGTATTTT	CASSLGGSGTDTQYF
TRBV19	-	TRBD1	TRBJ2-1	TGTGCCAGTAGTATCCGAGGGGGCCTGTTCTTC	CASSIRGGLFF
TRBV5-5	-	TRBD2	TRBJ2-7	TGTGCCAGCAGCTTCGGTAGCGGGAGGGACGAGCAGTACTTC	CASSFGSGRDEQYF
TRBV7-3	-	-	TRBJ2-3	TGTGCCAGCAGCTCACTTAACACAGATACGCAGTATTTT	CASSSLNTDTQYF
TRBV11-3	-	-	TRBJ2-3	TGTGCCAGCAGCCGTCGGGGGGCGGGAAGCACAGATACGCAGTATTTT	CASSRRGAGSTDTQYF
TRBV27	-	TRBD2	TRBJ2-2	TGTGCCAGCAGCCAACTAGCGGGGAACACCGGGGAGCTGTTTTTT	CASSQLAGNTGELFF
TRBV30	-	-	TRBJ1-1	TGTGCCTGGGAGGGGGGAAGGGACCGGCCTGAAGCTTTCTTT	CAWEGGRDRPEAFF
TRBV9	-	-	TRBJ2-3	TGTGCCAGCAGCGCGGGTCGACAGACGGCTCTGCATACGCAGTATTTT	CASSAGRQTALHTQYF
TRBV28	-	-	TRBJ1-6	TGTGCCAGCAGTTCGAGACAACCCCTCCACTTT	CASSSRQPLHF
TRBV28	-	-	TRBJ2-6	TGTGCCAGCAGTTTAGGTGGCTCTGGGGCCAACGTCCTGACTTTC	CASSLGGSGANVLTF
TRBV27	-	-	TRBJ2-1	TGTGCCAGCAGTTTCAACGAGAGAGTCAATGAGCAGTTCTTC	CASSFNERVNEQFF
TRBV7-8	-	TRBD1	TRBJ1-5	TGTGCCAGCAGCTCCTCGACAGGGATCTGGAGCAATCAGCCCCAGCATTTT	CASSSSTGIWSNQPQHF
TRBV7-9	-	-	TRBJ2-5	TGTGCCAGCAGCTTAGGTGGGGTAGAAGAGACCCAGTACTTC	CASSLGGVEETQYF
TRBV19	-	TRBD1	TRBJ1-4	TGTGCCAGTAGTACGGACAGGTCCACAACTAATGAAAAACTGTTTTTT	CASSTDRSTTNEKLFF
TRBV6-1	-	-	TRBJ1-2	TGTGCCAGCAGTGAAAGCAGGGTTGACTATGGCTACACCTTC	CASSESRVDYGYTF
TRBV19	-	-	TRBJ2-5	TGTGCCAGTAGGCGGGCCTTCGGAGAGACCCAGTACTTC	CASRRAFGETQYF
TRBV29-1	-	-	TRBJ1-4	TGCAGCGTGAAGGACCGTGCAACTAATGAAAAACTGTTTTTT	CSVKDRATNEKLFF
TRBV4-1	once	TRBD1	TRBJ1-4	TGCGCCAGCAGCCAGGGGGTTTTTGACAGGGGAGATGAAAAACTGTTTTTT	CASSQGVFDRGDEKLFF
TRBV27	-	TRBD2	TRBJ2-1	TGTGCCAGCAGTTTTGGGTCGGAGTTATTAGCGGGACTCTACAATGAGCAGTTCTTC	CASSFGSELLAGLYNEQFF
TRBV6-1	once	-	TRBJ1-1	TGTGCCAGCGGGCCGACAGGCAGCACGAACACTGAAGCTTTCTTT	CASGPTGSTNTEAFF
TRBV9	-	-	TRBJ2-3	TGTGCCAGCAGCGAATACACAGATACGCAGTATTTT	CASSEYTDTQYF
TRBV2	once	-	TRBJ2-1	TGTGCCAGCACTGGACCGAGCTCCTACAATGAGCAGTTCTTC	CASTGPSSYNEQFF